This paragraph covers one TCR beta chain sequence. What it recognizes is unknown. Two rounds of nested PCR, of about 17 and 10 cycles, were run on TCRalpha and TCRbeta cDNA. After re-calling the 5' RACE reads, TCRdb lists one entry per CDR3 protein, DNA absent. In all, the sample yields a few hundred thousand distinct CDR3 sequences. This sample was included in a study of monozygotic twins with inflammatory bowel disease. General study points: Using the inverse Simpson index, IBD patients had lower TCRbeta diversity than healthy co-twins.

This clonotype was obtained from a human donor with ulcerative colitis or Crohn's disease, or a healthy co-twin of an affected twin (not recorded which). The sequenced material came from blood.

CDR3 sequence: CSARIGVLVDTQYF. The rearrangement joins TRBV20-1 to TRBJ2-3. This CDR3 has 14 residues. Per the germline V gene, CDR1 is DFQATT and CDR2 is SNEGSKA (reference sequence).